This T cell receptor beta chain was profiled in a study of blood T cells in healthy people across ages. Then a second PCR, running roughly 7 to 11 cycles, was carried out with a sample-barcoded 5' primer and a J-beta primer mix. TCRdb independently ran MiXCR on the 5' RACE reads; one entry per CDR3 protein. Among approximately 790,000 distinct CDR3 sequences listed, 55% to 65% were seen once. Extractions gave at least 5 micrograms of total RNA per sample. This CDR3 comprises 11 residues. Between the trimmed V and J ends, which lost 11 bases and 11 bases, there was a span of 16 bases. The sequenced material came from blood. This chain joins TRBV12-3 or TRBV12-4 and TRBJ2-1; TRBD2 might be the D (6 bases). The receptor comes from a man younger than 45 in good health. CDR3 nucleotides: TGTGCCTCCGGGGCTAGCGCTCAGCAGTTCTTC. Its translation is CASGASAQQFF.